A selection of T cell receptor beta chains follows, all from one sample in a study of Ad26.COV2.S vaccination and SARS-CoV-2 variants. Sequencing was performed with immunoSEQ multiplex PCR; in TCRdb, only in-frame clones are kept and a portion is missing. This sample carries over 350,000 clones, 75% to 90% of them seen once, and the ten largest clones take more than 3%. The material was peripheral blood, obtained in a trial of Ad26.COV2.S vaccine versus placebo. All receptors come from a person between 18 and 59 years old who received the Ad26.COV2.S COVID-19 vaccine or a placebo. Each CDR3 is given with its conserved first and last residue. The order of the fields is D gene, clone size, J gene, V gene, CDR3 protein, CDR3 DNA. The D gene is left open where the match is weak. The listing skips clone size in some rows; elsewhere it reads once, few, many or a size class.

D: .
size: .
J: TRBJ2-7
V: TRBV28
CDR3: CASRNRWSSYEQYF
DNA: TGTGCCAGCAGGAACAGATGGAGCTCCTACGAGCAGTACTTC

D: TRBD1
size: .
J: TRBJ1-5
V: TRBV20-1
CDR3: CSASYRGLSNQPQHF
DNA: TGCAGTGCTAGTTACAGGGGGCTGTCAAATCAGCCCCAGCATTTT

D: .
size: .
J: TRBJ2-7
V: TRBV12-3/TRBV12-4
CDR3: CASSLAYSEQYF
DNA: TGTGCCAGCAGTTTAGCGTACTCCGAGCAGTACTTC

D: TRBD2
size: .
J: TRBJ2-1
V: TRBV5-1
CDR3: CASSLSSGYYNEQFF
DNA: TGCGCCAGCAGCTTGAGTAGCGGGTACTACAATGAGCAGTTCTTC

D: TRBD1
size: .
J: TRBJ1-2
V: TRBV9
CDR3: CASSPRVDRDGYTF
DNA: TGTGCCAGCAGCCCACGGGTGGACAGGGATGGCTACACCTTC

D: .
size: few
J: TRBJ1-1
V: TRBV5-4
CDR3: CASSSVGVTEAFF
DNA: TGTGCCAGCAGCTCGGTAGGGGTCACTGAAGCTTTCTTT

D: TRBD1
size: .
J: TRBJ2-2
V: TRBV2
CDR3: CASIPEGARTGELFF
DNA: TGTGCCAGCATCCCCGAGGGGGCGCGGACCGGGGAGCTGTTTTTT

D: .
size: .
J: TRBJ2-6
V: TRBV5-8
CDR3: CASSTRPGGANVLTF
DNA: TGTGCCAGCAGCACCCGTCCGGGGGGGGCCAACGTCCTGACTTTC

D: TRBD1
size: .
J: TRBJ2-1
V: TRBV11-1
CDR3: CASSSTGVGWNEQFF
DNA: TGTGCCAGCAGCTCGACAGGGGTAGGTTGGAATGAGCAGTTCTTC

D: .
size: .
J: TRBJ2-7
V: TRBV14
CDR3: CASSQYSEQYF
DNA: TGTGCCAGCAGCCAATACTCCGAGCAGTACTTC

D: .
size: .
J: TRBJ1-3
V: TRBV19
CDR3: CASSMGPIGNTIYF
DNA: TGTGCCAGTAGTATGGGACCCATCGGAAACACCATATATTTT

D: .
size: .
J: TRBJ2-1
V: TRBV12-3/TRBV12-4
CDR3: CASSPDGNEQFF
DNA: TGTGCCAGCAGTCCGGACGGCAATGAGCAGTTCTTC

D: TRBD1
size: once
J: TRBJ1-2
V: TRBV11-2
CDR3: CASSPGQGVYGYTF
DNA: TGTGCCAGCAGTCCCGGACAGGGGGTTTATGGCTACACCTTC

D: TRBD1
size: .
J: TRBJ1-2
V: TRBV13
CDR3: CASSSLLGTGGGYTF
DNA: TGTGCCAGCAGCTCACTCCTGGGGACAGGGGGTGGCTACACCTTC

D: TRBD2
size: .
J: TRBJ2-1
V: TRBV7-9
CDR3: CASSLMWGGYNEQFF
DNA: TGTGCCAGCAGCTTAATGTGGGGGGGCTACAATGAGCAGTTCTTC

D: .
size: .
J: TRBJ2-5
V: TRBV5-4
CDR3: CASIFRETQYF
DNA: TGTGCCAGCATCTTCCGGGAGACCCAGTACTTC

D: .
size: .
J: TRBJ1-1
V: TRBV5-4
CDR3: CASSLPPNTEAFF
DNA: TGTGCCAGCAGCTTGCCCCCGAACACTGAAGCTTTCTTT

D: .
size: .
J: TRBJ2-5
V: TRBV2
CDR3: CASRGRLETQYF
DNA: TGTGCCAGCAGGGGCCGGTTAGAGACCCAGTACTTC

D: TRBD1
size: .
J: TRBJ2-7
V: TRBV5-4
CDR3: CASSPGQGAYEQYF
DNA: TGTGCCAGCAGTCCGGGACAGGGGGCCTACGAGCAGTACTTC

D: .
size: once
J: TRBJ1-4
V: TRBV6-6
CDR3: CASILNMGVPNEKLFF
DNA: TGTGCCAGCATCCTAAATATGGGGGTTCCGAATGAAAAACTGTTTTTT

D: TRBD1
size: .
J: TRBJ2-5
V: TRBV5-1
CDR3: CASSGGTGRETQYF
DNA: TGCGCCAGCAGCGGGGGGACAGGGCGGGAGACCCAGTACTTC

D: TRBD2
size: .
J: TRBJ2-5
V: TRBV5-5
CDR3: CASSPPAVAGAETQYF
DNA: TGTGCCAGCAGCCCACCGGCGGTAGCGGGGGCCGAGACCCAGTACTTC

D: .
size: few
J: TRBJ2-6
V: TRBV19
CDR3: CASRLASGSGANVLTF
DNA: TGTGCCAGTAGGTTAGCCTCGGGCTCTGGGGCCAACGTCCTGACTTTC

D: .
size: .
J: TRBJ1-4
V: TRBV5-1
CDR3: CASRGAAINEKLFF
DNA: TGCGCCAGCAGGGGGGCAGCGATTAATGAAAAACTGTTTTTT

D: .
size: .
J: TRBJ2-1
V: TRBV9
CDR3: CASSVAPTYNEQFF
DNA: TGTGCCAGCAGCGTAGCCCCTACCTACAATGAGCAGTTCTTC

D: TRBD2
size: .
J: TRBJ2-7
V: TRBV18
CDR3: CASSLGTSSYEQYF
DNA: TGTGCCAGCTCACTGGGGACTAGCTCCTACGAGCAGTACTTC

D: .
size: .
J: TRBJ1-2
V: TRBV5-5
CDR3: CASSLGTATWGYTF
DNA: TGTGCCAGCAGCTTGGGAACAGCCACTTGGGGCTACACCTTC

D: TRBD1
size: .
J: TRBJ2-1
V: TRBV19
CDR3: CASSIDGTGVGNEQFF
DNA: TGTGCCAGTAGTATAGATGGGACAGGGGTCGGCAATGAGCAGTTCTTC

D: TRBD2
size: .
J: TRBJ2-5
V: TRBV9
CDR3: CASSPSGTSGETQYF
DNA: TGTGCCAGCAGCCCCTCAGGGACTAGCGGTGAGACCCAGTACTTC

D: TRBD2
size: .
J: TRBJ2-7
V: TRBV6-5
CDR3: CASGGGSSYEQYF
DNA: TGTGCCAGCGGCGGGGGATCCTCCTACGAGCAGTACTTC

D: .
size: .
J: TRBJ2-3
V: TRBV11-2
CDR3: CASSLDQADTQYF
DNA: TGTGCCAGCAGCTTAGATCAGGCGGATACGCAGTATTTT

D: .
size: .
J: TRBJ1-4
V: TRBV9
CDR3: CASSPFSTNEKLFF
DNA: TGTGCCAGCAGCCCCTTCTCAACTAATGAAAAACTGTTTTTT

D: TRBD2
size: .
J: TRBJ2-5
V: TRBV6-1
CDR3: CASSEVERTSGVKETQYF
DNA: TGTGCCAGCAGTGAAGTCGAGAGGACTAGCGGGGTTAAAGAGACCCAGTACTTC

D: .
size: few
J: TRBJ1-5
V: TRBV12-3/TRBV12-4
CDR3: CASSSNQPQHF
DNA: TGTGCCAGCAGTTCCAATCAGCCCCAGCATTTT

D: .
size: once
J: TRBJ1-4
V: TRBV19
CDR3: CASSNQDHEKLFF
DNA: TGTGCCAGTAGTAACCAGGACCATGAAAAACTGTTTTTT

D: .
size: .
J: TRBJ2-7
V: TRBV5-1
CDR3: CASRDSSSYEQYF
DNA: TGCGCCAGCAGGGACTCGAGCTCCTACGAGCAGTACTTC

D: .
size: .
J: TRBJ2-7
V: TRBV6-2/TRBV6-3
CDR3: CASSYGAGSSYEQYF
DNA: TGTGCCAGCAGTTACGGGGCGGGGAGCTCCTACGAGCAGTACTTC

D: .
size: .
J: TRBJ2-5
V: TRBV10-3
CDR3: CAISPSGDQETQYF
DNA: TGTGCCATCAGTCCGTCAGGGGACCAAGAGACCCAGTACTTC

D: TRBD1
size: .
J: TRBJ1-3
V: TRBV7-2
CDR3: CASSLEGGTDGNTIYF
DNA: TGTGCCAGCAGCCTAGAGGGGGGGACAGACGGAAACACCATATATTTT

D: .
size: once
J: TRBJ2-3
V: TRBV5-1
CDR3: CASSLVSTDTQYF
DNA: TGCGCCAGCAGCTTGGTGTCCACAGATACGCAGTATTTT

D: .
size: .
J: TRBJ2-7
V: TRBV20-1
CDR3: CSARDWGLPSGEQYF
DNA: TGCAGTGCTCGTGATTGGGGACTCCCATCTGGGGAGCAGTACTTC

D: .
size: .
J: TRBJ1-1
V: TRBV19
CDR3: CASSLNRDTEAFF
DNA: TGTGCCAGTAGTCTCAACAGGGACACTGAAGCTTTCTTT

D: .
size: .
J: TRBJ1-3
V: TRBV12-3/TRBV12-4
CDR3: CASNRGSKDTIYF
DNA: TGTGCCAGCAATAGAGGCTCGAAGGACACCATATATTTT

D: TRBD1
size: .
J: TRBJ2-7
V: TRBV5-1
CDR3: CASSNQGQGGDEQYF
DNA: TGCGCCAGCAGCAATCAGGGACAGGGGGGTGACGAGCAGTACTTC

D: .
size: .
J: TRBJ2-7
V: TRBV6-5
CDR3: CASSSDGSSYEQYF
DNA: TGTGCCAGCAGTTCGGACGGAAGCTCCTACGAGCAGTACTTC

D: TRBD2
size: .
J: TRBJ2-3
V: TRBV5-4
CDR3: CASSLGLAVTDTQYF
DNA: TGTGCCAGCAGCTTGGGACTAGCGGTCACAGATACGCAGTATTTT

D: TRBD1
size: .
J: TRBJ2-2
V: TRBV7-9
CDR3: CASPQGGEGTGELFF
DNA: TGTGCCAGCCCTCAAGGGGGCGAAGGCACCGGGGAGCTGTTTTTT

D: .
size: .
J: TRBJ1-1
V: TRBV7-2
CDR3: CASSTVPTGAGAFF
DNA: .

D: TRBD1
size: .
J: TRBJ1-6
V: TRBV7-2
CDR3: CASTEDRTHTYSPLHF
DNA: TGTGCCAGCACCGAGGACAGGACACACACCTATTCACCCCTCCACTTT

D: .
size: once
J: TRBJ1-1
V: TRBV14
CDR3: CASSQLIKGEAFF
DNA: TGTGCCAGCAGCCAGTTGATAAAGGGGGAAGCTTTCTTT

D: .
size: .
J: TRBJ1-2
V: TRBV6-1
CDR3: CASSEYRHYGYTF
DNA: TGTGCCAGCAGTGAATACAGGCACTATGGCTACACCTTC

D: TRBD2
size: .
J: TRBJ2-3
V: TRBV2
CDR3: CASSRTSGGADTQYF
DNA: TGTGCCAGCAGTAGGACTAGCGGGGGCGCAGATACGCAGTATTTT